The next 5 T cell receptor beta chains were all read from a single sample in a study of siplizumab effects on memory and regulatory T cells. Here immunoSEQ multiplex PCR was the method, and the copy in TCRdb shows in-frame clones only, minus some. The sample consists of over 45,000 clones, around 98% of them appearing once. The sample consisted of naive CD8+ T cells sorted from blood. Source of these receptors: a human donor in good health.

The V call is TRBV9, the J call TRBJ1-1; 7 bases line up with TRBD1. Losses at the gene ends were 3 bases for V and 1 base for J; bases not matched to a gene: 12. The CDR3 totals 17 residues. From germline, CDR1 is SGDLS and CDR2 YYNGEE. CDR3 coding DNA: TGTGCCAGCAGCGGAGGGACAGCGGATCTTCCGAACACTGAAGCTTTCTTT. Encoded protein: CASSGGTADLPNTEAFF.

The chain recombines TRBV29-1 with TRBJ2-1; D unresolved. This CDR3 is built from 11 residues. Trimming took off 2 bases at V and 6 bases at J, with 5 bases between the two ends. CDR1 is SQVTM, CDR2 ANQGSEA, per germline. The CDR3 here is CSVENSNEQFF. The CDR3, as DNA: TGCAGCGTTGAAAACAGCAATGAGCAGTTCTTC.

This chain connects TRBV7-8 to TRBJ2-7; 7 bases fit TRBD1. Trimming removed 6 bases from V and 0 bases from J; junction bases left unmatched: 5. The CDR3 is 14 amino acids. Germline values: CDR1 SGHVS, CDR2 FQNEAQ. This CDR3 reads CASRGTVSSYEQYF. The CDR3 region has the DNA TGTGCCAGCAGGGGGACAGTAAGCTCCTACGAGCAGTACTTC.

The CDR3 spells CAISESPGGDTQYF. CDR3 nucleotide sequence: TGTGCCATCAGTGAGTCGCCAGGGGGAGATACGCAGTATTTT. This chain links TRBV10-3 with TRBJ2-3; 7 bases line up with TRBD1. The CDR3 spans 14 residues. The junction had 2 bases not matched to a gene; V was cut back by 0 bases and J by 5 bases. In germline, CDR1 is ENHRY, CDR2 SYGVKD.

The V call is TRBV23-1, the J call TRBJ2-3; a possible D gene is TRBD2 (7 bases). TRBV23-1 is known as an ORF, though its function is uncertain. The CDR3 loop spans 16 amino acids. V lost 2 bases and J 4 bases, leaving 16 bases between the germline ends. CDR3 region: CASSQPWGGGPDTQYF. The CDR3 DNA reads TGCGCCAGCAGTCAACCCTGGGGCGGGGGCCCAGATACGCAGTATTTT.